Below, one T cell receptor beta chain is given with its context. Data came from immunoSEQ multiplex PCR; TCRdb stores just in-frame clones and leaves some out. The sample holds fewer than 120,000 clones, approximately 90% seen once. This CDR3 comprises 15 residues. J gave up 7 bases and V 5 bases, and 9 bases lay outside the gene matches. Germline V gives CDR1 SEHNR, CDR2 FQNEAQ (reference sequence). These data are taken from a study of control samples from healthy donors and cancer patients. This TCR was recovered from a woman aged 55-69 years with lung cancer. This chain connects TRBV7-9 to TRBJ1-5, with TRBD1 identical over 9 bases. Sequencing was carried out using PBMCs. DNA for the CDR3: TGTGCCAGCAGCCCAGGGACAGGGAGGGAACAGCCCCAGCATTTT. This gives the protein CASSPGTGREQPQHF.